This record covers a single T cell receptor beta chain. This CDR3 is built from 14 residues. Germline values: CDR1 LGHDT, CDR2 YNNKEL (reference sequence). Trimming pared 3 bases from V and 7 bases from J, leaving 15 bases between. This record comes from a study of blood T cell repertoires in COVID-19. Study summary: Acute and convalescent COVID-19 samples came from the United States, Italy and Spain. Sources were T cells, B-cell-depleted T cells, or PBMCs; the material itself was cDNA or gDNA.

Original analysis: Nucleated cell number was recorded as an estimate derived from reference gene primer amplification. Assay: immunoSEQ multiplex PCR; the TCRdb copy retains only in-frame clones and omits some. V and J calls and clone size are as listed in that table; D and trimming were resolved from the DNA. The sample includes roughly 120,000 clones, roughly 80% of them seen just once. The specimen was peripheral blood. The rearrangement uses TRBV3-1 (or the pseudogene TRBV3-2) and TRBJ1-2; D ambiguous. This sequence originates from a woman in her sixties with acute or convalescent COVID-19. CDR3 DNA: TGTGCCAGCAGCCACCGAGGGTCACGGCGTGGCTACACCTTC. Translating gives CASSHRGSRRGYTF.